The clone carrying this TCR beta chain showed up just a few times. Time point: newly diagnosed GD, antithyroid drugs for less than 3 months. PBMC RNA was the source of the TCR library. This CDR3 has 11 residues. Germline V lookup: CDR1 GTSNPN, CDR2 SVGIG (reference sequence). V shed 5 bases, J shed 5 bases, and the junction held 3 bases outside the gene matches. This record comes from a study of regulatory T cells in long-lasting Graves disease. Combining iRepertoire HTBI primers with Arm-PCR of CDR3 regions, the authors built TCR beta libraries. TCRdb reprocessed the multiplex PCR reads with MiXCR, giving one entry per CDR3 protein. The data contain 300,000 to 400,000 distinct CDR3 sequences, around 17% of them singletons. These same data were also listed under a study on T cells in Graves' hyperthyroidism and ophthalmopathy.

The rearrangement links TRBV30 to TRBJ2-7, with TRBD2 identical over 7 bases. The sequence came from a middle-aged man with Graves disease. The input for sequencing was peripheral blood mononuclear cells (PBMCs), taken at new diagnosis, from a patient treated with antithyroid drugs. In DNA form, the CDR3 reads TGTGCCTGGGGGCGGGGGAACGAGCAGTACTTC. Translating gives CAWGRGNEQYF.